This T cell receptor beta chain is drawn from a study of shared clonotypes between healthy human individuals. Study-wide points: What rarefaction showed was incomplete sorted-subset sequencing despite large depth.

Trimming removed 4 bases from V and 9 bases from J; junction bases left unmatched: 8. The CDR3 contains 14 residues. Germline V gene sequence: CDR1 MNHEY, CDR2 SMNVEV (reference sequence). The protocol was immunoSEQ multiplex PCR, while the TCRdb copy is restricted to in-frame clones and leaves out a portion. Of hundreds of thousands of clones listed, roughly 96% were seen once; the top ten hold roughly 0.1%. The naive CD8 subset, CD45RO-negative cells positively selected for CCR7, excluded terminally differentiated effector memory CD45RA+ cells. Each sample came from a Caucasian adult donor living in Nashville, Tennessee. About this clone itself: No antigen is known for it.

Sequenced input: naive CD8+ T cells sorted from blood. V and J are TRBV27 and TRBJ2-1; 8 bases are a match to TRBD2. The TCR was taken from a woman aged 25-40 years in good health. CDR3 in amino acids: CASSSEREIGEQFF. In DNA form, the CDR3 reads TGTGCCAGCAGTTCCGAGCGGGAGATCGGTGAGCAGTTCTTC.